Here is one TCR beta chain with its context. This clone's antigen is unknown. Per-nucleotide qualities are absent, and no much larger clonotype sits a single base away. This sample stems from a study of Ad26.COV2.S vaccination and SARS-CoV-2 variants (dated by TCRdb to the early 2020s). Regarding the study in general: Sequencing of the TCRbeta repertoire served to evaluate the specificity and breadth of SARS-CoV-2-reactive T cell receptors following Ad26.COV2.S vaccination. The TCR-sequenced set comprised roughly 30 samples: 19 Ad26.COV2.S vaccine recipients, 5 placebo recipients and 8 SARS-CoV-2 convalescent individuals.

The immunoSEQ Assay was the method used to sequence TCRbeta CDR3 regions. After extraction, genomic DNA underwent amplification by bias-controlled multiplex PCR, followed by high-throughput sequencing. Concerning the study's data processing: Collapsing and filtering of sequences were performed to quantify the absolute abundance of each unique TCRbeta CDR3 region. T cell fraction was estimated by normalizing TCRbeta template counts to usable DNA, with usable DNA measured through amplification of reference genes found in all nucleated cells. Repertoire TCRs were annotated as SARS-CoV-2-specific by exact matching of V gene, CDR3 amino acid sequence and J gene to a known reactive TCR set. MIRA supplied the reference SARS-CoV-2 TCR set, which was filtered for enrichment in COVID-19-positive ImmuneCODE repertoires so that public or cross-reactive TCRs were removed. Using the MIRA antigens, annotated TCRs were further analysed by specific ORF or by position within an ORF. Breadth was defined as the number of annotated unique rearrangements divided by the total number of unique productive rearrangements, and depth was defined as the summed frequency of the annotated unique rearrangements. TCR breadth was compared between groups using two-sided Wilcoxon rank-sum tests. In its TCRdb copy, this immuneACCESS table keeps in-frame sequences only and misses some clones. Where compared with another copy, unresolved V genes explain less than half of these, and the others have no known cause. The V and J calls and the clone size are those of that table, but D and trimming were determined from the DNA. Within this sample are over 110,000 clones, with more than 80% of them counted one time only. Approximately 5% of the sample lies in the top ten.

The time point label on this specimen signifies: individuals recovered from natural SARS-CoV-2 infection. The investigation overall reported the following: The authors noted that total T cell responses may have been underestimated by the TCR breadth and depth analyses. Compared with placebo recipients, Ad26.COV2.S recipients showed higher spike-specific TCR breadth (P = 0.0014). Vaccine and placebo recipients had similar non-spike TCR breadth, a finding consistent with the vaccine containing only spike. Substantial breadth of spike-specific CD8+ and CD4+ T cell responses was reported after vaccination.

Reading the germline V gene (reference sequence) gives CDR1 LGHDT and CDR2 YNNKEL. The CDR3 spans 14 residues, from the cysteine through the phenylalanine. The CDR3 DNA has 42 bases and is translated from base 1. Trimming removed 3 bases from V and 2 bases from J, leaving 10 bases between the germline ends. The rearrangement combines TRBV3-1 (or the pseudogene TRBV3-2) with TRBJ1-2; no D gene can be assigned with confidence. This TCR derives from a human donor who had recovered from COVID-19. Source: peripheral blood, taken after recovery from COVID-19. The bases read TGTGCCAGCAGCCAGAGACTTAACAACTATGGCTACACCTTC. Translated, it gives CASSQRLNNYGYTF.